This TCR beta chain derives from a study of CD8+CD57+ T cells in acquired aplastic anemia. Study-wide context: Sorting CD4+ and CD8+ cells gave DNA averaging about 2.9 ug. Overall study results and limits: Any difference that existed in CD8+ Simpson's diversity between patients and controls was not significant. Approximately 27 CD8+ CDR3 sequences occurred in both the patients and the controls.

By flow cytometry, patients selected for sequencing had shown an expansion of CD8+CD57+ cells. Severe acquired aplastic anemia was present in all patients. For CDR3 and TCR beta VDJ profiling, genomic DNA was the template used. Via MiXCR, TCRdb re-called the reads, giving one row per CDR3 protein. The repertoire consists of 130,000 or so distinct CDR3 sequences, with roughly 40% occurring once and the leading ten covering roughly 2.7%. V trimming: 5 bases; J trimming: 6 bases; junction bases outside the gene matches: 10. Germline V gene sequence: CDR1 SGHAT, CDR2 FQNNGV. The CDR3 extends over 15 amino acids. This clonotype was detected a few times. The antigen remains undetermined.

The source is a human donor with aplastic anemia. The V call is TRBV11-2, the J call TRBJ2-1, with 7 bases aligning to TRBD2. Sequenced input: sorted CD4+, CD8+, or CD8+CD57+ T cells (not recorded which) from PBMCs. The CDR3 spells CASSEKGLPPNEQFF. For the CDR3, the DNA is TGTGCCAGCAGCGAAAAGGGACTACCACCCAATGAGCAGTTCTTC.